This TCR beta chain was sequenced during a study of metastatic and nonmetastatic thyroid tumors. Study summary: Peripheral blood and tumor or nodule samples from malignant and benign thyroid patients were compared. Study-wide results and limits: The study reportedly found significantly higher TCR beta diversity in malignant thyroid tumors than benign nodules, in blood and tumor.

This clone was counted a few times. What it binds is not known. At the DNA level, this CDR3 is encoded by other sequences in the same sample as well. Thyroid surgery took place with no prior treatment in any patient. Losses at the gene ends were 5 bases for V and 5 bases for J; bases not matched to a gene: 7. This CDR3 comprises 14 residues. As processed by the authors: Building a distant-metastasis classifier for papillary thyroid cancer drew on CDR3 differences across clinicopathological groups. TCRdb reprocessed the PCR reads using MiXCR. V and J calls and clone size were set by TCRdb, not the authors. The sample has about 25,000 clones, about 20% seen once; the top ten hold about 4.5%.

This clonotype was obtained from a female donor with papillary thyroid cancer or a benign thyroid nodule (not recorded which). Some clones in this sample may be carry-over from other donors' samples. The sequencing sample was made of adjacent normal tissue. The chain is built from TRBV12-3 or TRBV12-4 and TRBJ2-5; 8 bases match TRBD1. Here the CDR3 reads CASSRRTGPETQYF. In DNA, the CDR3 is TGTGCCAGCAGTAGGCGGACAGGGCCGGAGACCCAGTACTTC.